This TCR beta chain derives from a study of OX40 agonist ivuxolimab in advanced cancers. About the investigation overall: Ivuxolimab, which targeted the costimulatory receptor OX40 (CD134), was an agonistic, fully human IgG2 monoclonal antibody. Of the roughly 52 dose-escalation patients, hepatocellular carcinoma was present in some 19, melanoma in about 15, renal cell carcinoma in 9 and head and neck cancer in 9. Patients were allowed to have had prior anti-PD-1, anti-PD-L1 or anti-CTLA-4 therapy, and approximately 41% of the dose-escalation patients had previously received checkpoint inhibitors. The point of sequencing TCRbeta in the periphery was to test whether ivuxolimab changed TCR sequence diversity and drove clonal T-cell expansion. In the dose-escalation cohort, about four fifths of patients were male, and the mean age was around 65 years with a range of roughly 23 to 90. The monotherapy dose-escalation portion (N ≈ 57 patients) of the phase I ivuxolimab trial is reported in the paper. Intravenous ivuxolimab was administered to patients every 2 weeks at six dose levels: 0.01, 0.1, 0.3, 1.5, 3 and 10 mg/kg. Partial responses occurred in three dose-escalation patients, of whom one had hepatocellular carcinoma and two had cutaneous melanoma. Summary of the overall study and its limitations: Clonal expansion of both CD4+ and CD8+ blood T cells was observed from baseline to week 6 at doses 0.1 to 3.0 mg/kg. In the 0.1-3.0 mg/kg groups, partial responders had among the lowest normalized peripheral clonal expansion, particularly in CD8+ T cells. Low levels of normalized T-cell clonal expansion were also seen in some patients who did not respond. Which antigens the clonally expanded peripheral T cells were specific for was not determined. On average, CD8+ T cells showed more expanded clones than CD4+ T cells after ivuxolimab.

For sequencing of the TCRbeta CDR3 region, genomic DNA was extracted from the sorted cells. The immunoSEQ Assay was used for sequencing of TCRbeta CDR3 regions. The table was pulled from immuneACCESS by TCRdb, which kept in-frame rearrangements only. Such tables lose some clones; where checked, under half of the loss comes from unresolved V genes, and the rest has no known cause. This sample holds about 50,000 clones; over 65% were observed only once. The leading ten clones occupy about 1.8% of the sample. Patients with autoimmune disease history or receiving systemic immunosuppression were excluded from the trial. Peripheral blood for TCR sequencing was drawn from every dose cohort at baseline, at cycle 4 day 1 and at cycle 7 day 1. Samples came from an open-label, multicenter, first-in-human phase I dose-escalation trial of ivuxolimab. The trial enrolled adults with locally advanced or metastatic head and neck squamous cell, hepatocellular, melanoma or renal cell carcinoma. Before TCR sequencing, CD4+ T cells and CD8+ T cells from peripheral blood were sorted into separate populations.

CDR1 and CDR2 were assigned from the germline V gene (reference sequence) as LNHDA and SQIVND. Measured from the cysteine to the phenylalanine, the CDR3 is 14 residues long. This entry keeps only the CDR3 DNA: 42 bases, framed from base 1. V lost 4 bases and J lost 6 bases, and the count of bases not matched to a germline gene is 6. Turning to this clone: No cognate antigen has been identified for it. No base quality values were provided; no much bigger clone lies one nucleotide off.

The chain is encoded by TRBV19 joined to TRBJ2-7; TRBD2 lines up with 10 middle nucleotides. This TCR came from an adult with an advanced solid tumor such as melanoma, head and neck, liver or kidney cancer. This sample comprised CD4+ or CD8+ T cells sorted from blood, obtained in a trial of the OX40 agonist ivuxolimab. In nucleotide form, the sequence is TGTGCCAGTAGTAAAACTAGCGGGGTAGGCGAGCAGTACTTC. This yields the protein CASSKTSGVGEQYF.